This TCR beta chain was documented in a study of T cells in Graves' hyperthyroidism and ophthalmopathy. Study-wide results and caveats: Before onset, ophthalmopathy was predicted by the model a median about 6.2 months earlier.

CDR1 MDHEN and CDR2 SYDVKM come from the germline V gene. The CDR3 is made up of 16 amino acids. V shed 5 bases and J 7 bases; nucleotides not matched to a gene: 14. This clonotype was picked up many times. Its antigen remains unknown. Researchers took RNA transcripts and amplified the TCR beta CDR3 regions from them. Carried out on the TCR CDR3, a first-round RT-PCR used the HTBI primer set. TCRdb reprocessed the multiplex PCR reads via MiXCR and lists one record per CDR3 protein. The table has about 590,000 distinct CDR3 sequences, less than 20% seen once; the top ten hold under 8%. The receptor was derived from a woman in her 30s with Graves' hyperthyroidism. The chain has TRBV28 and TRBJ1-5, with TRBD1 matching over 7 bases. Sequencing was done on a sample of blood. CDR3 region: CASSPTLDRFFQPQHF. CDR3 coding DNA: TGTGCCAGCAGTCCCACCCTGGACAGGTTCTTCCAGCCCCAGCATTTT.